The sequence of this TCR beta chain was determined in a study of blood T cell repertoires in COVID-19. About the research overall: Acute and convalescent COVID-19 specimens originated in the United States, Italy and Spain.

This CDR3 has 14 amino acids. V was shortened by 3 bases and J by 2 bases, with 12 bases between the two germline ends. CDR1 and CDR2 (germline): SGHKS, YYEKEE (reference sequence). Patients of the Seattle cohort, enrolled during active infection, were followed longitudinally. TCRdb keeps only in-frame clones here, not all; method: immunoSEQ multiplex PCR. The sample includes 250,000 to 400,000 clones, 90% of them seen just once. Sequences were obtained from peripheral blood. The TCR comes from a young woman with COVID-19, enrolled during active disease. The V and J genes are TRBV5-5 and TRBJ2-7; D is perhaps TRBD2 (6 bases). The CDR3 here is CASSYRDSAYEQYF. CDR3 DNA sequence: TGTGCCAGCAGCTACCGGGACTCAGCCTACGAGCAGTACTTC.